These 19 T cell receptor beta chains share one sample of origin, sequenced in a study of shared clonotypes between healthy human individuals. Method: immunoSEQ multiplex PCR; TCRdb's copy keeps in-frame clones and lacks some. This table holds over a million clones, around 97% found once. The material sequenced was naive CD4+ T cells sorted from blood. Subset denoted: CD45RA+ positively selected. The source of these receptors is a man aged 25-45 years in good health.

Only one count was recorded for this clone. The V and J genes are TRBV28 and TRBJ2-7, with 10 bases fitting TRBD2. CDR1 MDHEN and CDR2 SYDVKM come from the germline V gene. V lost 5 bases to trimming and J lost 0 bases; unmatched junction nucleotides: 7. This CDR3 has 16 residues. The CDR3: CASSGGSGRASYEQYF. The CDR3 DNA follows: TGTGCCAGCAGTGGGGGCAGCGGGAGGGCCTCCTACGAGCAGTACTTC.

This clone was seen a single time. CDR3 amino acids: CASGATSGIVNEQFF. CDR3 coding DNA: TGTGCCAGCGGGGCGACTAGCGGAATAGTAAATGAGCAGTTCTTC. This sequence joins TRBV6-1 and TRBJ2-1, with TRBD2 matching 9 bases. The CDR3 is 15 amino acids. J gave up 7 bases and V 8 bases, and 12 bases lay outside the gene matches. CDR1 is MNHNS and CDR2 is SASEGT in the germline V gene.

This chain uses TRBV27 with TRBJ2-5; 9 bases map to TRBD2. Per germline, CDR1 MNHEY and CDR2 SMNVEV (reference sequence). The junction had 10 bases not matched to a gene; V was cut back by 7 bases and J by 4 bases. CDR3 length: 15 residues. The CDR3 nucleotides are TGTGCCAGCACCTTCCATAGCGGGAGCGCAGAGACCCAGTACTTC. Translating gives CASTFHSGSAETQYF.

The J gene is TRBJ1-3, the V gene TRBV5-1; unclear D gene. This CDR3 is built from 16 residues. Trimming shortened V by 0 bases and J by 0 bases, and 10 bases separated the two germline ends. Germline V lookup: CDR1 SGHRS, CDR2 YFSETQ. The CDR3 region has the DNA TGCGCCAGCAGCTTGGGAGCAGGCCTCTCTGGAAACACCATATATTTT. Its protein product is CASSLGAGLSGNTIYF.

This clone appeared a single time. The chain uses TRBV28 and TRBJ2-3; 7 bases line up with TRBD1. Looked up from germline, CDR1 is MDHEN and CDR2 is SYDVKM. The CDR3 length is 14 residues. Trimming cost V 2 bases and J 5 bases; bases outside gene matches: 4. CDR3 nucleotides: TGTGCCAGCAGTTTACGACAGGGCAAAGATACGCAGTATTTT. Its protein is CASSLRQGKDTQYF.

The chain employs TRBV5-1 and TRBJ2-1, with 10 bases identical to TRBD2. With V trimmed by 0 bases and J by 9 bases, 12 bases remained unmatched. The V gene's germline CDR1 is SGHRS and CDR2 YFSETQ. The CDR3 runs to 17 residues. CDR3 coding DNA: TGCGCCAGCAGCTTGGCCGTGTTGGTAGCGGGAGGCGGTGAGCAGTTCTTC. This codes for CASSLAVLVAGGGEQFF.

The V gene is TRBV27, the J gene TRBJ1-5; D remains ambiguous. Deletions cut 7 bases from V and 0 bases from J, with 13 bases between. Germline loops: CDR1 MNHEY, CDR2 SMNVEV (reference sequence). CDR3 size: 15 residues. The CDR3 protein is CASKFGGHSNQPQHF. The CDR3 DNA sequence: TGTGCCAGCAAGTTCGGAGGTCATAGCAATCAGCCCCAGCATTTT.

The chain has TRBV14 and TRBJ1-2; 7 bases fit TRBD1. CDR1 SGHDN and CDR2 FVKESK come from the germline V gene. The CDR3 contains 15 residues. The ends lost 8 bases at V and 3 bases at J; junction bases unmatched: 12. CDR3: CASSRGAGGDYGYTF. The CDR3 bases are TGTGCCAGCTCCCGAGGGGCAGGGGGTGACTATGGCTACACCTTC.

The CDR3 here is CASSQRFGIQYF. The DNA of the CDR3 is TGCGCCAGCAGCCAACGATTCGGCATTCAGTACTTC. The rearrangement links TRBV4-3 to TRBJ2-4; D is unresolved. Germline V gene lookup returns CDR1 LGHNA and CDR2 YSLEER. This CDR3 has 12 residues. V dropped 2 bases and J dropped 9 bases, with 8 bases sitting between them.

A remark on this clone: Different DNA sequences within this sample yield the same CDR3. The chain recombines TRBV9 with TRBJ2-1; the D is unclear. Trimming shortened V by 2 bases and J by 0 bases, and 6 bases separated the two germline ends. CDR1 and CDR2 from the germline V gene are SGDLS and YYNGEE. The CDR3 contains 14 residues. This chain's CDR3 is CASSVGSSYNEQFF. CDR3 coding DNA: TGTGCCAGCAGCGTGGGCAGCTCCTACAATGAGCAGTTCTTC.

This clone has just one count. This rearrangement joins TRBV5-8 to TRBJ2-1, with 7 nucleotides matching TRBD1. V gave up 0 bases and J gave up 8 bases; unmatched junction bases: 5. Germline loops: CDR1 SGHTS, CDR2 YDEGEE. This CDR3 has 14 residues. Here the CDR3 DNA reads TGTGCCAGCAGCTTGGGACAGGGAAGAGATGAGCAGTTCTTC. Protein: CASSLGQGRDEQFF.

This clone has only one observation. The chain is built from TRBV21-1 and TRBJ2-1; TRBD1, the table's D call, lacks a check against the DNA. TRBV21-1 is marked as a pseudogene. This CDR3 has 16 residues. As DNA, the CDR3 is TGTGCCAGCAGCTATCCCGTGGGACAGGACTACAATGAGCAGTTCTTC. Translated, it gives CASSYPVGQDYNEQFF.

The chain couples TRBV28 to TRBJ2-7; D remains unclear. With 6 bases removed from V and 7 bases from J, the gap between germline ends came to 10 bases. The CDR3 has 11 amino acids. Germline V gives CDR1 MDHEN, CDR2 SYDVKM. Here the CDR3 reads CASSPHGEQYF. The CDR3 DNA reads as TGTGCCAGCAGCCCTCACGGGGAGCAGTACTTC.

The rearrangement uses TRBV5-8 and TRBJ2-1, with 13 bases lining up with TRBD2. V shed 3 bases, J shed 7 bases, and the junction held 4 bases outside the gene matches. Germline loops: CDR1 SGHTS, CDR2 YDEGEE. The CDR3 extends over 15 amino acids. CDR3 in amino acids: CASSSRTSGGNEQFF. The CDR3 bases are TGTGCCAGCAGCTCCAGGACTAGCGGGGGAAATGAGCAGTTCTTC.

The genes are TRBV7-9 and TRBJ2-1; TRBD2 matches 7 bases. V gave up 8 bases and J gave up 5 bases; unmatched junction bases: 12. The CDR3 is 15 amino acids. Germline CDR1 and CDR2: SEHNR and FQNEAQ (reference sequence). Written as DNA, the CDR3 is TGTGCCAGCCCGACACTACCGACTAGCAACAATGAGCAGTTCTTC. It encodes CASPTLPTSNNEQFF.

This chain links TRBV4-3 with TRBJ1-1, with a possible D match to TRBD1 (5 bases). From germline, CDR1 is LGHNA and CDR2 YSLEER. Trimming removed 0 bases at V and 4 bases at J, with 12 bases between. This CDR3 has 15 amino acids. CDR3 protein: CASSQEGRVSTEAFF. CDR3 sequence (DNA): TGCGCCAGCAGCCAAGAGGGCAGGGTGTCCACTGAAGCTTTCTTT.

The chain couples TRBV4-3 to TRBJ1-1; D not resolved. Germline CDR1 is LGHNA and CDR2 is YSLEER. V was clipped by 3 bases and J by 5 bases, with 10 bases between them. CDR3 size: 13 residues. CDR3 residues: CASSHPGETEAFF. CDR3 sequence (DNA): TGCGCCAGCAGCCACCCTGGGGAGACTGAAGCTTTCTTT.

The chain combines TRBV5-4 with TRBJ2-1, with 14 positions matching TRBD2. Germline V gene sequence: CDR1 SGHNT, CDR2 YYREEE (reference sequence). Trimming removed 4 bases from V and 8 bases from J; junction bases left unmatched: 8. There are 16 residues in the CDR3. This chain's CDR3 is CASSPGTSGSLDEQFF. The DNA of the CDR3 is TGTGCCAGCAGCCCGGGGACTAGCGGGAGTCTCGATGAGCAGTTCTTC. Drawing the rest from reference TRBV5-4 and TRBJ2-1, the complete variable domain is ETGVTQSPTHLIKTRGQQVTLRCSSQSGHNTVSWYQQALGQGPQFIFQYYREEENGRGNFPPRFSGLQFPNYSSELNVNALELDDSALYLCASSPGTSGSLDEQFFGPGTRLTVL.

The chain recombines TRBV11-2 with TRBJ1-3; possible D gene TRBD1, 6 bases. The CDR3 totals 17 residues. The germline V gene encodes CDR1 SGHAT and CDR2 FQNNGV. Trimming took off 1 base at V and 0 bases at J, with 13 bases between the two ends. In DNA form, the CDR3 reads TGTGCCAGCAGCTTAGTAGTAGGGGGGTCCTCTGGAAACACCATATATTTT. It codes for CASSLVVGGSSGNTIYF.